These 20 T cell receptor beta chains came from one sample sequenced in a study of blood T cell repertoires in COVID-19. Clones were sequenced by immunoSEQ multiplex PCR, and TCRdb holds only the in-frame ones, with some missing. The sample yields about 140,000 clones, about 80% seen once. The sequencing sample was made of peripheral blood. These receptors all stem from a woman aged 55-69 years with acute or convalescent COVID-19.

The chain is built from TRBV28 and TRBJ2-7; the match to TRBD2 covers 13 bases. Germline V CDR1 and CDR2: MDHEN, SYDVKM. V dropped 4 bases and J dropped 2; count of bases not matched to a gene: 8. The CDR3 spans 17 residues. This CDR3 reads CASSYGLAGENPYEQYF. The CDR3 DNA is TGTGCCAGCAGTTACGGACTAGCGGGGGAAAATCCCTACGAGCAGTACTTC.

The chain uses TRBV5-1 and TRBJ2-5, with 7 bases that match TRBD2. With 1 base clipped from V and 0 bases from J, the junction kept 6 bases outside the gene matches. There are 16 residues in the CDR3. The V gene's germline CDR1 is SGHRS and CDR2 YFSETQ. The CDR3 nucleotides read TGCGCCAGCAGCTTGCCTCTAGGACTAGACCAAGAGACCCAGTACTTC. Translated, it gives CASSLPLGLDQETQYF.

A few counts support this clone. The chain uses TRBV19 and TRBJ2-2, with D possibly matching TRBD2 (5 bases). This CDR3 has 16 amino acids. Trimming took 3 bases from V and 2 from J, leaving 13 bases between them. CDR1 and CDR2 (germline): LNHDA, SQIVND (reference sequence). CDR3 amino acids: CASSIRSGINTGELFF. In nucleotides, the CDR3 is TGTGCCAGTAGTATTAGGTCCGGGATAAACACCGGGGAGCTGTTTTTT.

The rearrangement joins TRBV28 to TRBJ2-1; D might be TRBD2 (5 bases). V was pared by 1 base and J by 7 bases, with 8 bases between. Germline CDR1 MDHEN, CDR2 SYDVKM. The CDR3 covers 13 residues. CDR3 region: CASSLFGGNEQFF. The CDR3 bases are TGTGCCAGCAGTTTATTCGGCGGGAATGAGCAGTTCTTC.

V usage is TRBV27 and J usage is TRBJ2-1; D gene ambiguous. This CDR3 comprises 14 residues. Germline lookup yields CDR1 MNHEY and CDR2 SMNVEV (reference sequence). The V end lost 5 bases, the J end lost 6 bases, and 14 bases lay between the germline ends. CDR3 protein: CASSPKSVTNEQFF. The CDR3 DNA follows: TGTGCCAGCAGTCCCAAAAGCGTGACCAATGAGCAGTTCTTC.

This clone was seen only once. V usage is TRBV28 and J usage is TRBJ1-1, with a tentative D call TRBD1 (6 bases). Trimming pared 7 bases from V and 5 bases from J, leaving 20 bases between. In germline, CDR1 is MDHEN, CDR2 SYDVKM. This CDR3 is built from 15 residues. CDR3 bases: TGTGCCAGCACCGCAGGCACAGGGTGGGGTACTGAAGCTTTCTTT. Translation gives CASTAGTGWGTEAFF.

The chain employs TRBV24-1 and TRBJ2-3, with a weak D call TRBD1 (6 bases). Germline lookup yields CDR1 KGHDR and CDR2 SFDVKD. This CDR3 region has 13 residues. Trimming stripped 6 bases from V and 5 bases from J, with 11 bases between. CDR3 in amino acids: CATSKQGIDTQYF. The CDR3 nucleotides are TGTGCCACCAGTAAACAGGGAATAGATACGCAGTATTTT.

This rearrangement joins TRBV28 to TRBJ1-5; D possibly corresponds to TRBD1 (6 bases). With 5 bases removed from V and 2 bases from J, the gap between germline ends came to 16 bases. The CDR3 runs 16 residues. In germline, CDR1 is MDHEN, CDR2 SYDVKM. The CDR3 sequence: CASSPQGQPGNQPQHF. The CDR3 DNA reads as TGTGCCAGCAGTCCCCAAGGACAGCCCGGCAATCAGCCCCAGCATTTT.

V is TRBV7-9 and J is TRBJ2-7; TRBD2 agrees at 14 bases. Germline V CDR1 and CDR2: SEHNR, FQNEAQ (reference sequence). The V gene end was trimmed by 5 bases and the J gene end by 5 bases; junction bases not matched to a gene: 11. The CDR3 runs to 17 residues. The CDR3 sequence: CASSPSRLAGGDHEQYF. Written as DNA, the CDR3 is TGTGCCAGCAGCCCATCCCGACTAGCGGGAGGGGACCACGAGCAGTACTTC.

This chain uses TRBV19 with TRBJ1-5; D perhaps matches TRBD1 (6 bases). V was pared by 5 bases and J by 3 bases, with 14 bases between. Per the germline V gene, CDR1 is LNHDA and CDR2 is SQIVND (reference sequence). The CDR3 sequence is 15 residues long. In DNA, the CDR3 is TGTGCCAGTAGTGTAAGAACAGGGCCCAATCAGCCCCAGCATTTT. It is translated as CASSVRTGPNQPQHF. Based on the CDR3 plus reference TRBV19 and TRBJ1-5, the full variable domain is DGGITQSPKYLFRKEGQNVTLSCEQNLNHDAMYWYRQDPGQGLRLIYYSQIVNDFQKGDIAEGYSVSREKKESFPLTVTSAQKNPTAFYLCASSVRTGPNQPQHFGDGTRLSIL.

The chain uses TRBV27 and TRBJ1-3; tentatively, D is TRBD1 (6 bases). Trimming took 8 bases from V and 4 from J, leaving 12 bases between them. Germline V gene sequence: CDR1 MNHEY, CDR2 SMNVEV (reference sequence). The CDR3 covers 13 residues. CDR3 sequence: CASRGQPGNTIYF. The CDR3 coding sequence is TGTGCCAGCCGCGGACAGCCCGGAAACACCATATATTTT.

The J gene is TRBJ2-7, the V gene TRBV3-1 (or the pseudogene TRBV3-2), with D hard to call. The V end was cut by 6 bases, the J end by 7 bases, with 19 bases between. This CDR3 spans 14 amino acids. Germline loops: CDR1 LGHDT, CDR2 YNNKEL (reference sequence). The CDR3 sequence: CASSPPLVSTEQYF. The CDR3 DNA sequence: TGTGCCAGCAGTCCACCCCTAGTCTCTACGGAGCAGTACTTC.

With respect to this clone: Its ends do not fully match the called genes, so a read error is possible. The chain employs TRBV3-1 (or the pseudogene TRBV3-2) and TRBJ1-2, with 7 bases lining up with TRBD1. The CDR3 totals 13 residues. The germline V gene has CDR1 LGHDT and CDR2 YNNKEL (reference sequence). CDR3 protein: CASSQDPRDSPNF. The CDR3 DNA reads as TGTGCCAGCAGCCAAGATCCTAGGGACAGCCCGAACTTC.

The CDR3 region has the DNA TGTGCCACCAGCAGGGGGACAGCCTACTCCTATGGCTACACCTTC. This translates into CATSRGTAYSYGYTF. This chain uses TRBV15 with TRBJ1-2, with TRBD1 matching 7 bases. The junction had 8 bases not matched to a gene; V was cut back by 3 bases and J by 4 bases. The CDR3 contains 15 residues. Germline V lookup: CDR1 LNHNV, CDR2 YYDKDF (reference sequence).

This chain links TRBV4-3 with TRBJ2-3; D remains unclear. Germline assignment: CDR1 LGHNA and CDR2 YSLEER. The CDR3 is 14 amino acids. V was pared by 3 bases and J by 2 bases, with 9 bases between. CDR3 in amino acids: CASSQRQNTDTQYF. DNA of the CDR3: TGCGCCAGCAGCCAGCGGCAGAACACAGATACGCAGTATTTT.

This chain joins TRBV29-1 and TRBJ2-2; tentative D call: TRBD1 (6 bases). V was trimmed by 1 base and J by 5 bases, leaving 14 bases between them. The CDR3 spans 15 residues. Germline CDR1 reads SQVTM; CDR2 reads ANQGSEA. This chain's CDR3 is CSVEGIGQTTGELFF. The DNA of the CDR3 is TGCAGCGTTGAAGGGATAGGACAGACGACCGGGGAGCTGTTTTTT.

In DNA form, the CDR3 reads TGTGCCAGCAGCTCAGGACTAGCGGGTTCCTCCTACGAGCAGTACTTC. Protein sequence: CASSSGLAGSSYEQYF. The gene calls are TRBV5-4 and TRBJ2-7; TRBD2 agrees at 11 bases. The J segment lost 0 bases and the V segment lost 3 bases, leaving 5 bases of the junction unmatched. The germline V gene has CDR1 SGHNT and CDR2 YYREEE (reference sequence). The CDR3 length is 16 residues.

The chain carries TRBV19 and TRBJ2-1; the match to TRBD2 covers 12 bases. Trimming at V came to 4 bases and at J to 7 bases, leaving 11 bases not matched to a gene. Germline V gene sequence: CDR1 LNHDA, CDR2 SQIVND (reference sequence). The CDR3 covers 17 residues. CDR3 DNA: TGTGCCAGTAGTACCGTTCGGACTAGCGGGATACGGAATGAGCAGTTCTTC. It yields the protein CASSTVRTSGIRNEQFF.

The rearrangement uses TRBV3-1 (or the pseudogene TRBV3-2) and TRBJ1-4; D remains ambiguous. This CDR3 region has 15 residues. V was shortened by 1 base and J by 11 bases, with 17 bases between the two germline ends. Germline CDR1 is LGHDT and CDR2 is YNNKEL (reference sequence). The CDR3 region is CASSQGILGDTKLFF. CDR3 nucleotides: TGTGCCAGCAGCCAAGGAATACTCGGGGATACCAAACTGTTTTTT.

The rearrangement uses TRBV6-4 and TRBJ2-6; TRBD1 might be the D (5 bases). Trimming pared 6 bases from V and 4 bases from J, leaving 7 bases between. This CDR3 contains 13 residues. Germline assignment: CDR1 MRHNA and CDR2 SNTAGT. The CDR3 DNA reads TGTGCCAGCAGAAGGACAGGGGCCAACGTCCTGACTTTC. Protein product: CASRRTGANVLTF.